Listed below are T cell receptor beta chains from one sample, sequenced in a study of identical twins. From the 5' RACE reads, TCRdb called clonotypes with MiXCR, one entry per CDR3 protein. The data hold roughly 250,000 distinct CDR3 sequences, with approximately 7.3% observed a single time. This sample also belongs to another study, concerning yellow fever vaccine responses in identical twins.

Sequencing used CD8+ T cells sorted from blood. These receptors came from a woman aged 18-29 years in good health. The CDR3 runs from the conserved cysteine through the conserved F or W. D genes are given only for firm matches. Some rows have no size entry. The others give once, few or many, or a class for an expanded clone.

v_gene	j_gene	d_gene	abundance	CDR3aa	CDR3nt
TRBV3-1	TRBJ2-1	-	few	CASSQDPPARGHNEQFF	TGTGCCAGCAGCCAAGATCCCCCAGCGCGAGGGCACAATGAGCAGTTCTTC
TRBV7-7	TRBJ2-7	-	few	CASSHRDTTYEQYF	TGTGCCAGCAGCCACCGGGACACTACCTACGAGCAGTACTTC
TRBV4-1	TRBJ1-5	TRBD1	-	CASSQTGGAGNQPQHF	TGCGCCAGCAGCCAAACAGGGGGGGCGGGCAATCAGCCCCAGCATTTT
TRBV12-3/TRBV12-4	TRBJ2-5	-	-	CASSPAPSGDYIRETQYF	TGTGCCAGCAGCCCCGCGCCCTCGGGTGATTACATCCGAGAGACCCAGTACTTC
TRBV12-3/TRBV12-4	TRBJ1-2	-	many	CAINSGTTGNYGYTF	TGTGCCATCAACTCGGGGACAACCGGCAACTATGGCTACACCTTC
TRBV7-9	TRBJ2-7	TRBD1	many	CASSFWDRAYEQYF	TGTGCCAGCAGCTTCTGGGACAGGGCGTACGAGCAGTACTTC
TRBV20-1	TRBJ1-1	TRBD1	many	CSAKWRDSFNTEAFF	TGCAGTGCCAAATGGCGGGACAGCTTCAACACTGAAGCTTTCTTT
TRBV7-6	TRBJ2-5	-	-	CASSLSGPRGETQYF	TGTGCCAGCAGCTTATCAGGCCCCCGAGGGGAGACCCAGTACTTC
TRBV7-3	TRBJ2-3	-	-	CASSLSGNTDTQYF	TGTGCCAGCAGCTTATCCGGGAACACAGATACGCAGTATTTT
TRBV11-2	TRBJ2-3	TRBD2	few	CASSLGGASGRRTDTQYF	TGTGCCAGCAGCTTAGGGGGGGCTAGCGGGAGACGCACAGATACGCAGTATTTT
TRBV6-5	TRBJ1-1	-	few	CASSYFDGMNTEAFF	TGTGCCAGCAGTTACTTCGATGGGATGAACACTGAAGCTTTCTTT
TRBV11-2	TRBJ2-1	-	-	CASSLGWVSYNEQFF	TGTGCCAGCAGCTTAGGGTGGGTCTCCTACAATGAGCAGTTCTTC
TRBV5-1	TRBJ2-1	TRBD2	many	CASSLEAGAGDEQFF	TGCGCCAGCAGCTTGGAAGCGGGAGCAGGGGATGAGCAGTTCTTC
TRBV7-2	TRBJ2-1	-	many	CASSSKTGLTNNEQFF	TGTGCCAGCAGCTCAAAAACTGGACTCACCAACAATGAGCAGTTCTTC
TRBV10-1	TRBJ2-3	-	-	CASSPDGRADTQYF	TGCGCCAGCAGCCCCGACGGCCGGGCAGATACGCAGTATTTT
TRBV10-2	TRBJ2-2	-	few	CASNWQTGELFF	TGCGCCAGCAACTGGCAGACCGGGGAGCTGTTTTTT
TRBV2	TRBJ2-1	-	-	CASSGGGASNEQFF	TGTGCCAGCAGTGGGGGCGGGGCCAGCAATGAGCAGTTCTTC
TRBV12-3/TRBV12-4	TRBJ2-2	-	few	CASRKKFKFTGELFF	TGTGCCAGCAGGAAGAAATTCAAATTCACCGGGGAGCTGTTTTTT
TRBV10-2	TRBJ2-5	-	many	CASGTRQFQETQYF	TGCGCCAGCGGAACAAGACAGTTCCAAGAGACCCAGTACTTC
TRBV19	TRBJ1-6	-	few	CASSEWGGDSPLHF	TGTGCCAGTAGTGAATGGGGGGGGGATTCACCCCTCCACTTT
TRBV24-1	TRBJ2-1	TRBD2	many	CATSERSGRIGGNEQFF	TGTGCCACCAGTGAACGGAGCGGGAGAATCGGAGGAAATGAGCAGTTCTTC
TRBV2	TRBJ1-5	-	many	CASSMSGANQPQHF	TGTGCCAGCAGCATGTCAGGCGCGAATCAGCCCCAGCATTTT
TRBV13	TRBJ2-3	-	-	CASSLGGVTDTQYF	TGTGCCAGCAGCTTAGGAGGCGTCACAGATACGCAGTATTTT
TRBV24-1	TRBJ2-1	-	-	CATSDQYNTGSYNEQFF	TGTGCCACCAGTGATCAATATAACACCGGCTCCTACAATGAGCAGTTCTTC
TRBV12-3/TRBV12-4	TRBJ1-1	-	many	CASTAGLNAEAFF	TGTGCCAGCACCGCGGGGCTAAACGCTGAAGCTTTCTTT
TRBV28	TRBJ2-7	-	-	CASTRREGSYEQYF	TGTGCCAGCACCCGCCGAGAGGGGAGCTACGAGCAGTACTTC
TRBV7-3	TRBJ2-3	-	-	CASSSLHTDTQYF	TGTGCCAGCAGCTCACTCCACACAGATACGCAGTATTTT
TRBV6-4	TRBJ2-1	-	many	CASSPSTGSYNEQFF	TGTGCCAGCAGTCCATCTACAGGGTCCTACAATGAGCAGTTCTTC
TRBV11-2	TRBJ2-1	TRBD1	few	CASNPLSGTGDNEQFF	TGTGCCAGCAACCCTCTGAGCGGGACAGGGGACAATGAGCAGTTCTTC
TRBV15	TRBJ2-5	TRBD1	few	CATSSPDPPTGKETQYF	TGTGCCACCAGCAGCCCGGATCCACCGACAGGGAAAGAGACCCAGTACTTC
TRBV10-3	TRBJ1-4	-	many	CAISGGPGATNEKLFF	TGTGCCATCAGCGGGGGACCGGGGGCAACTAATGAAAAACTGTTTTTT
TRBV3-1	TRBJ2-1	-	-	CASSQERAYNEQFF	TGTGCCAGCAGCCAAGAGAGGGCCTACAATGAGCAGTTCTTC
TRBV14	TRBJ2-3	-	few	CASSPQSDFGTDTQYF	TGTGCCAGCAGCCCCCAGTCGGATTTCGGGACAGATACGCAGTATTTT
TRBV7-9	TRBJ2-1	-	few	CASSPTGHEQFF	TGTGCCAGCAGCCCGACTGGTCATGAGCAGTTCTTC
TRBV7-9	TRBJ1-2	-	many	CASSPDGRGYTF	TGTGCCAGCAGCCCAGACGGTCGGGGCTACACCTTC
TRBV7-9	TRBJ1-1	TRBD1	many	CASSTTGAENTEAFF	TGTGCCAGCAGCACCACAGGGGCGGAGAACACTGAAGCTTTCTTT
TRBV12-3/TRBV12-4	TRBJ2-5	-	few	CASSLRLEVETQYF	TGTGCCAGCAGTTTAAGACTAGAGGTGGAGACCCAGTACTTC
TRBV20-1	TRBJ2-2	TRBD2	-	CSASPSGAPGELFF	TGCAGTGCTAGTCCTAGCGGGGCTCCCGGGGAGCTGTTTTTT
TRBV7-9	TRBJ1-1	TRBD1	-	CASWGTGGRNTEAFF	TGTGCCAGCTGGGGGACAGGGGGCAGGAACACTGAAGCTTTCTTT
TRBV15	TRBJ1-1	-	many	CATSRVGNTEAFF	TGTGCCACCAGCAGAGTAGGGAACACTGAAGCTTTCTTT
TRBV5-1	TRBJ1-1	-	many	CASWGVMNTEAFF	TGCGCCAGCTGGGGAGTCATGAACACTGAAGCTTTCTTT
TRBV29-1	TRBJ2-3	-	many	CSVNLASSTDTQYF	TGCAGCGTAAACCTAGCGAGCTCCACAGATACGCAGTATTTT
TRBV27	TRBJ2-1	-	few	CASMSGWNEQFF	TGTGCCAGCATGTCTGGGTGGAATGAGCAGTTCTTC
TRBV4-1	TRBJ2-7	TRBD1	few	CASSQASERQGIYEQYF	TGCGCCAGCAGCCAAGCCTCAGAGCGACAGGGAATTTACGAGCAGTACTTC
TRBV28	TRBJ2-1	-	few	CASSQASRYNEQFF	TGTGCCAGCAGTCAGGCTAGCCGCTACAATGAGCAGTTCTTC
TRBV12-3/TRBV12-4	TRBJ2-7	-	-	CASSPFGGGLSEQYF	TGTGCCAGCAGTCCCTTTGGGGGAGGATTAAGCGAGCAGTACTTC
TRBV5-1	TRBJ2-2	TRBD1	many	CASSKDRATNTGELFF	TGCGCCAGCAGCAAGGACAGGGCGACGAACACCGGGGAGCTGTTTTTT